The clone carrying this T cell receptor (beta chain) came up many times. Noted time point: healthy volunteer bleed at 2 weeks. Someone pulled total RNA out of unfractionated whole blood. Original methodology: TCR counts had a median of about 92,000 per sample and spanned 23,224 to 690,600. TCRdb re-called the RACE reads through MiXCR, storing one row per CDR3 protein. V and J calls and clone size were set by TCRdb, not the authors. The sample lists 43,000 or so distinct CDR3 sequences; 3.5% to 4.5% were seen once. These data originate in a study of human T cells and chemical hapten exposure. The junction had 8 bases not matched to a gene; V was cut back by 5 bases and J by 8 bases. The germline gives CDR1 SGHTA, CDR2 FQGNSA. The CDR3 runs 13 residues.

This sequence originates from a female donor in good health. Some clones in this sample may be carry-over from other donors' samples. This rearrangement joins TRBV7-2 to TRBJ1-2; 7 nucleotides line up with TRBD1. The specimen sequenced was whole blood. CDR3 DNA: TGTGCCAGCAGCCCTTTTCGACAGGGAGGCTACACCTTC. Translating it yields CASSPFRQGGYTF. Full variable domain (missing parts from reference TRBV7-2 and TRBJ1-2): GAGVSQSPSNKVTEKGKDVELRCDPISGHTALYWYRQSLGQGLEFLIYFQGNSAPDKSGLPSDRFSAERTGGSVSTLTIQRTQQEDSAVYLCASSPFRQGGYTFGSGTRLTVV.